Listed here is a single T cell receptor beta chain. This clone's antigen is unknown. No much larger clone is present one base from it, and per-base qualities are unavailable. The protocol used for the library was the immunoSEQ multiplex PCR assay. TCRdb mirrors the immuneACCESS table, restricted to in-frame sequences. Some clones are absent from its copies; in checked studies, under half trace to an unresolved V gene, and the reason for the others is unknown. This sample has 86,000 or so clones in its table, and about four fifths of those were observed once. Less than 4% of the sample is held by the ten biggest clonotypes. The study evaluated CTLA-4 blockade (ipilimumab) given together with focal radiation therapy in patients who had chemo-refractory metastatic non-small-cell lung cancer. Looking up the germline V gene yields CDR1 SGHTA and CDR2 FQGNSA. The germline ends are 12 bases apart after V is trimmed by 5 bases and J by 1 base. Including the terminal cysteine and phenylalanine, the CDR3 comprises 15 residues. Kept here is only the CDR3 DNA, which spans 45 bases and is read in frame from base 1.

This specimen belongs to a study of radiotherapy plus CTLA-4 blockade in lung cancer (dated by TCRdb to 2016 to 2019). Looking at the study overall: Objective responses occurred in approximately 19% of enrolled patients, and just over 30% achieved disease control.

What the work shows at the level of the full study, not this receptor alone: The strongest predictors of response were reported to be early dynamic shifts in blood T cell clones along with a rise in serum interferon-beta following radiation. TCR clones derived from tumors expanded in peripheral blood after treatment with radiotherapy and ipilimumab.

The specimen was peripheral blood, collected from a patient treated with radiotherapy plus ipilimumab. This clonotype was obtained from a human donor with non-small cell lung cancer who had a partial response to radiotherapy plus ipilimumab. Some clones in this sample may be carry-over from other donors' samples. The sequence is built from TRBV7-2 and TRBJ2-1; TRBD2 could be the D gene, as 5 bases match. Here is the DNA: TGTGCCAGCAGCCGGGTAACGGGATCCTACAATGAGCAGTTCTTC. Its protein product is CASSRVTGSYNEQFF.